This TCR beta chain was observed in a study of breast tumors, draining lymph nodes, adjacent tissues. This clonotype was counted at least ten times. Its antigen is currently unknown. TCRdb re-derived calls from the multiplex PCR reads in MiXCR, one entry per CDR3 protein. Among some 120,000 distinct CDR3 sequences listed, nearly 20% were seen once. The lymph nodes were axillary draining lymph nodes from breast cancer patients. Germline trimming cut 2 bases from V and 6 bases from J; bases unmatched to any gene: 5. This CDR3 has 15 amino acids. General observations from the study: Compared with basal-like, luminal-like tumors shared significantly more repertoire with nontumor tissue. Findings are consistent with lymph node origin and intratumoral expansion of most tumor T cells.

V gene TRBV12-3 or TRBV12-4 combines with J gene TRBJ2-2, with TRBD2 matching 8 bases. Sequences were obtained from axillary lymph node tissue. This receptor was obtained from a female donor with breast cancer. Some clones in this sample may be carry-over from other donors' samples. CDR3 nucleotide sequence: TGTGCCAGCAGTTTAACGGGGGGGGCATCCGGGGAGCTGTTTTTT. Protein product: CASSLTGGASGELFF.